The 16 T cell receptor beta chains listed next were all sequenced from one sample in a study of blood T cell repertoires in COVID-19. The table came from immunoSEQ multiplex PCR; TCRdb's copy has only in-frame clones and leaves some out. The sample lists 86,000 or so clones, over 90% occurring once. Specimen: peripheral blood. All receptors derive from a human donor with active COVID-19. The donor label of this sample is uncertain.

The V and J genes are TRBV10-3 and TRBJ2-7; D possibly corresponds to TRBD1 (6 bases). Germline V gives CDR1 ENHRY, CDR2 SYGVKD. There are 16 residues in the CDR3. Trimming stripped 4 bases from V and 2 bases from J, with 18 bases between. The DNA of the CDR3 is TGTGCCATCAGTGGGCAAGTCCAGACAGGTACCTACGAGCAGTACTTC. It is translated as CAISGQVQTGTYEQYF.

V is TRBV28 and J is TRBJ2-7, with D possibly being TRBD1 (5 bases). Germline loops: CDR1 MDHEN, CDR2 SYDVKM. V was shortened by 5 bases and J by 9 bases, with 11 bases between the two germline ends. This CDR3 comprises 11 residues. The chain's CDR3 is CASSLGAPQYF. In DNA, the CDR3 is TGTGCCAGCAGTCTAGGGGCGCCGCAGTACTTC.

The table lists this clone with a count of one. In nucleotides, the CDR3 is TGTGCCAGCAGCTTAGCGGAGCCCACAGATACGCAGTATTTT. Protein: CASSLAEPTDTQYF. The chain is built from TRBV5-5 and TRBJ2-3, with D perhaps TRBD2 (5 bases). The CDR3 covers 14 residues. Trimming shortened V by 2 bases and J by 2 bases, and 9 bases separated the two germline ends. Germline V gene data show CDR1 as SGHKS and CDR2 as YYEKEE (reference sequence).

This chain links TRBV28 with TRBJ1-3; D call uncertain. The CDR3 spans 15 residues. The germline V and J ends were trimmed by 6 bases and 0 bases, with 12 bases remaining between them. The germline V gene encodes CDR1 MDHEN and CDR2 SYDVKM. CDR3 region: CASRPIETSGNTIYF. The CDR3 nucleotides are TGTGCCAGCAGGCCTATTGAAACCTCTGGAAACACCATATATTTT. Drawing the rest from reference TRBV28 and TRBJ1-3, the complete variable domain is DVKVTQSSRYLVKRTGEKVFLECVQDMDHENMFWYRQDPGLGLRLIYFSYDVKMKEKGDIPEGYSVSREKKERFSLILESASTNQTSMYLCASRPIETSGNTIYFGEGSWLTVV.

This clone was seen just once. This chain joins TRBV5-1 and TRBJ2-1, with D maybe TRBD1 (7 bases). There are 15 residues in the CDR3. V lost 0 bases and J lost 4, with 11 bases in between. CDR1 is SGHRS, CDR2 YFSETQ, per germline. The chain's CDR3 is CASSLAQGGYNEQFF. DNA for the CDR3: TGCGCCAGCAGCTTGGCCCAGGGGGGTTACAATGAGCAGTTCTTC.

This chain links TRBV6-1 with TRBJ1-5, with TRBD1 identical over 10 bases. The ends lost 3 bases at V and 5 bases at J; junction bases unmatched: 4. Germline CDR1 and CDR2: MNHNS and SASEGT. The CDR3 is 15 amino acids. CDR3 DNA: TGTGCCAGCAGTGAGGGGGACAGGGGCTATCAGCCCCAGCATTTT. This translates into CASSEGDRGYQPQHF.

This chain connects TRBV11-2 to TRBJ2-1; TRBD2 matches 8 bases. This CDR3 has 15 residues. Unmatched junction bases numbered 13, after V lost 6 bases and J lost 9 bases. CDR1 is SGHAT, CDR2 FQNNGV, per germline. The CDR3 loop is CASSPAGEGSGEQFF. CDR3 nucleotide sequence: TGTGCCAGCAGTCCAGCGGGAGAAGGCTCAGGTGAGCAGTTCTTC.

J is TRBJ2-5 and V is TRBV19; D is perhaps TRBD1 (5 bases). V lost 3 bases and J lost 5, with 10 bases in between. From germline, CDR1 is LNHDA and CDR2 SQIVND (reference sequence). The length of the CDR3 is 13 residues. The CDR3 region has the DNA TGTGCCAGTAGTATCGCAGGGTTGGAGACCCAGTACTTC. This translates into CASSIAGLETQYF. The whole variable domain, remainder taken from reference TRBV19 and TRBJ2-5, is DGGITQSPKYLFRKEGQNVTLSCEQNLNHDAMYWYRQDPGQGLRLIYYSQIVNDFQKGDIAEGYSVSREKKESFPLTVTSAQKNPTAFYLCASSIAGLETQYFGPGTRLLVL.

CDR3 loop: CASSEDRVNTEAFF. CDR3 bases: TGTGCCAGCAGTGAGGACAGAGTGAACACTGAAGCTTTCTTT. The chain couples TRBV2 to TRBJ1-1; perhaps TRBD1 as D (6 bases). CDR1 SNHLY and CDR2 FYNNEI come from the germline V gene. V lost 3 bases to trimming and J lost 0 bases, with 8 bases between them. The CDR3 covers 14 residues.

The chain recombines TRBV5-4 with TRBJ1-1, with D unresolved. Germline CDR1 reads SGHNT; CDR2 reads YYREEE (reference sequence). Trimming shortened V by 0 bases and J by 2 bases, and 5 bases separated the two germline ends. The CDR3 covers 13 residues. This CDR3 reads CASSLVRNTEAFF. In DNA form, the CDR3 reads TGTGCCAGCAGCTTGGTCCGTAACACTGAAGCTTTCTTT.

The chain combines TRBV5-1 with TRBJ1-6; 7 nucleotides match TRBD1. The CDR3 runs 16 residues. J gave up 4 bases and V 5 bases, and 9 bases lay outside the gene matches. CDR1 SGHRS and CDR2 YFSETQ come from the germline V gene. CDR3 bases: TGCGCCAGCAGTTACCGACAGGGTCAGTATAATTCACCCCTCCACTTT. It encodes CASSYRQGQYNSPLHF.

This chain links TRBV5-1 with TRBJ1-4, with D possibly matching TRBD1 (6 bases). The germline V gene encodes CDR1 SGHRS and CDR2 YFSETQ. The CDR3 is 15 residues long. Trimming stripped 2 bases from V and 1 base from J, with 9 bases between. CDR3 nucleotide sequence: TGCGCCAGCAGCTTCGAGGACAGAACTAATGAAAAACTGTTTTTT. It encodes CASSFEDRTNEKLFF.

The chain carries TRBV25-1 and TRBJ2-6, with 10 positions matching TRBD1. The CDR3 is 17 residues long. Germline values: CDR1 MGHDK, CDR2 SYGVNS. The V segment lost 4 bases and the J segment 3 bases; nucleotides outside the gene matches: 6. CDR3 in amino acids: CASSASGTGDGANVLTF. The CDR3 coding sequence is TGTGCCAGCAGTGCATCCGGGACAGGGGATGGGGCCAACGTCCTGACTTTC.

This chain uses TRBV28 with TRBJ2-2, with 9 bases matching TRBD1. The CDR3 consists of 12 residues. The germline V gene encodes CDR1 MDHEN and CDR2 SYDVKM. Germline trimming cut 9 bases from V and 7 bases from J; bases unmatched to any gene: 3. Here the CDR3 reads CASRQGGGELFF. CDR3 in DNA: TGTGCCAGTAGACAGGGGGGCGGGGAGCTGTTTTTT.

This clone was detected once. The V call is TRBV5-1, the J call TRBJ2-7, with D perhaps matching TRBD2 (6 bases). Germline values: CDR1 SGHRS, CDR2 YFSETQ. With 4 bases removed from V and 3 bases from J, the gap between germline ends came to 14 bases. The CDR3 contains 14 residues. This chain's CDR3 is CASSPLGRGYEQYF. CDR3 sequence (DNA): TGCGCCAGCAGCCCCCTGGGGCGGGGCTACGAGCAGTACTTC.

The chain has TRBV3-1 (or the pseudogene TRBV3-2) and TRBJ2-7; D ambiguous. The CDR3 spans 14 residues. Germline V gene lookup returns CDR1 LGHDT and CDR2 YNNKEL (reference sequence). With 3 bases removed from V and 1 base from J, the gap between germline ends came to 10 bases. The CDR3 reads CASSHSTGSYEQYF. In nucleotides, the CDR3 is TGTGCCAGCAGCCATTCGACTGGGTCCTACGAGCAGTACTTC.